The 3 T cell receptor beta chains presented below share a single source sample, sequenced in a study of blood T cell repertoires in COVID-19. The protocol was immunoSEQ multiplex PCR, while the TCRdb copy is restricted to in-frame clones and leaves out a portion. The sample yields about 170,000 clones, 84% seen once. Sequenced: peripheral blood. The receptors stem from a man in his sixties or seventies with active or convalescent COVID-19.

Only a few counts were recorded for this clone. For the CDR3, the DNA is TGCGCCAGCAGCACCTCGGGGGGAGGATACGAGCAGTACTTC. Encoded protein: CASSTSGGGYEQYF. V is TRBV5-1 and J is TRBJ2-7; 7 bases match TRBD2. Losses at the gene ends were 4 bases for V and 4 bases for J; bases not matched to a gene: 8. This CDR3 contains 14 residues. Germline V gene data show CDR1 as SGHRS and CDR2 as YFSETQ.

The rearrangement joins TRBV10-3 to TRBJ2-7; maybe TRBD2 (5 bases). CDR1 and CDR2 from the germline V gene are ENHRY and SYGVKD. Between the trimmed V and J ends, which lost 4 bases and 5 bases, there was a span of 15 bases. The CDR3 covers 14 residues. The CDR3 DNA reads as TGTGCCATCAGTGGAGGGCCCTCAGGTAACGAGCAGTACTTC. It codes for CAISGGPSGNEQYF.

Here the CDR3 reads CASSPLPTGNNEQFF. The CDR3 nucleotides are TGTGCCAGCAGCCCACTTCCGACAGGCAATAATGAGCAGTTCTTC. The chain combines TRBV3-1 (or the pseudogene TRBV3-2) with TRBJ2-1; TRBD1 is a possible D gene (6 bases). The CDR3 totals 15 residues. Germline-derived CDR1 and CDR2 are LGHDT and YNNKEL (reference sequence). The V gene lost 4 bases and the J gene lost 7 bases, with 17 bases spanning the gap.